These 30 T cell receptor beta chains originate from one sample sequenced in a study of T cells in Graves' hyperthyroidism and ophthalmopathy. Amplification of TCR beta CDR3 regions used RNA as the template. TCR CDR3 underwent first-round RT-PCR with the HTBI primer set. TCRdb redid the calling of the multiplex PCR reads with MiXCR, one entry per CDR3 protein. Of some 620,000 distinct CDR3 sequences in the sample, under 20% are singletons; the top ten hold less than 4.5%. Input material: blood. The receptors come from a woman younger than 45 with Graves' hyperthyroidism.

J is TRBJ2-2 and V is TRBV2; 7 bases line up with TRBD1. Germline V gene sequence: CDR1 SNHLY, CDR2 FYNNEI. Trimming cost V 6 bases and J 4 bases; bases outside gene matches: 8. The CDR3 runs to 15 residues. CDR3 amino acids: CASRFIRGSTGELFF. CDR3 nucleotide sequence: TGTGCCAGCAGATTTATCAGGGGGAGCACCGGGGAGCTGTTTTTT.

This chain links TRBV12-3 or TRBV12-4 with TRBJ2-7; 13 nucleotides match TRBD2. The CDR3 consists of 15 residues. Germline trimming cut 6 bases from V and 2 bases from J; bases unmatched to any gene: 4. CDR3 bases: TGTGCCAGCAGGTTCGGGACTAGCGGGGCCTACGAGCAGTACTTC. Translation gives CASRFGTSGAYEQYF.

Worth noting for this clonotype: Mismatch with germline at one junction end may stem from a read error. CDR3 DNA sequence: TGTGCCAGCAGCCAAACCCGGGACAGCTATAGCTACACCTTC. Translation gives CASSQTRDSYSYTF. This sequence joins TRBV3-1 and TRBJ1-2; 7 positions agree with TRBD1. The CDR3 sequence is 14 residues long. Germline V gene data show CDR1 as LGHDT and CDR2 as YNNKEL (reference sequence).

This clonotype was detected many times. This chain uses TRBV20-1 with TRBJ2-3; TRBD2 matches at 9 bases. V shed 1 base and J 0 bases; nucleotides not matched to a gene: 11. CDR3 size: 18 residues. The germline V gene has CDR1 DFQATT and CDR2 SNEGSKA (reference sequence). CDR3: CSARVISASGASTDTQYF. The DNA of the CDR3 is TGCAGTGCTAGAGTGATTTCGGCTAGCGGGGCAAGCACAGATACGCAGTATTTT.

The chain joins TRBV30 to TRBJ1-5, with 9 positions matching TRBD1. The J segment lost 8 bases and the V segment lost 4 bases, leaving 6 bases of the junction unmatched. There are 13 residues in the CDR3. The V gene's germline CDR1 is GTSNPN and CDR2 SVGIG (reference sequence). The CDR3, as DNA: TGTGCCTGGACTGGACAGGGGCTTGAGCCCCAGCATTTT. Protein sequence: CAWTGQGLEPQHF.

Many counts were recorded for this clonotype. The genes are TRBV3-1 and TRBJ1-1; D is uncertain. The germline CDR1 and CDR2 sequences are LGHDT and YNNKEL (reference sequence). The germline V and J ends were trimmed by 2 bases and 2 bases, with 9 bases remaining between them. CDR3 length equals 14 residues. CDR3 residues: CASSQNRVNTEAFF. The CDR3 DNA reads as TGTGCCAGCAGCCAAAACCGGGTTAACACTGAAGCTTTCTTT.

This clonotype was observed at least ten times. The chain links TRBV28 to TRBJ2-1; D gene uncertain. Per germline, CDR1 MDHEN and CDR2 SYDVKM. CDR3 size: 13 residues. V lost 3 bases and J 2 bases, leaving 5 bases between the germline ends. CDR3 DNA sequence: TGTGCCAGCAGTTTCCGCCCCTACAATGAGCAGTTCTTC. Translated, it gives CASSFRPYNEQFF.

V and J are TRBV20-1 and TRBJ2-3; D unclear. The CDR3 totals 14 residues. Trimming removed 0 bases at V and 4 bases at J, with 11 bases between. Germline V CDR1 and CDR2: DFQATT, SNEGSKA (reference sequence). CDR3 bases: TGCAGTGCTAGAGATCAGCTCCGACCAGATACGCAGTATTTT. Encoded protein: CSARDQLRPDTQYF.

The chain combines TRBV4-1 with TRBJ2-2; 7 bases are a match to TRBD1. There are 18 residues in the CDR3. The germline CDR1 and CDR2 sequences are MGHRA and YSYEKL. Trimming removed 3 bases from V and 12 bases from J; junction bases left unmatched: 22. CDR3 sequence: CASSQKGPGQTNTGQLFF. The DNA for the CDR3 is TGCGCCAGCAGCCAGAAAGGACCGGGACAGACGAACACTGGGCAGCTGTTTTTT.

This clonotype was counted many times. The rearrangement joins TRBV5-1 to TRBJ1-1, with D maybe TRBD1 (5 bases). Germline V gene sequence: CDR1 SGHRS, CDR2 YFSETQ. The CDR3 loop spans 15 amino acids. V lost 4 bases to trimming and J lost 1 base, with 14 bases between them. The CDR3 DNA follows: TGCGCCAGCAGCGGGGGAGACAGCTGGAACACTGAAGCTTTCTTT. Its translation: CASSGGDSWNTEAFF.

This clonotype was counted at least ten times. This rearrangement joins TRBV29-1 to TRBJ2-1, with D perhaps TRBD2 (6 bases). Germline V CDR1 and CDR2: SQVTM, ANQGSEA. Trimming stripped 0 bases from V and 3 bases from J, with 18 bases between. This CDR3 is built from 17 residues. This chain's CDR3 is CSVEDRGAFQIYNEQFF. For the CDR3, the DNA is TGCAGCGTTGAAGACCGCGGGGCGTTCCAAATCTACAATGAGCAGTTCTTC.

This clonotype appeared a few times. V is TRBV6-1 and J is TRBJ1-5, with D perhaps matching TRBD1 (5 bases). The CDR3 loop spans 14 amino acids. V was cut by 7 bases and J by 3 bases, with 13 bases left in between. Germline lookup yields CDR1 MNHNS and CDR2 SASEGT. As DNA, the CDR3 is TGTGCCAGCAATAGGGGCCAATACAATCAGCCCCAGCATTTT. It is translated as CASNRGQYNQPQHF.

The sample holds many counts of this clonotype. This sequence joins TRBV24-1 and TRBJ1-1; D might be TRBD1 (5 bases). The CDR3 has 12 residues. Germline lookup yields CDR1 KGHDR and CDR2 SFDVKD. V was cut by 4 bases and J by 7 bases, with 9 bases left in between. For the CDR3, the DNA is TGTGCCACCAGTGAACAGGCAGGTGAAGCTTTCTTT. It encodes CATSEQAGEAFF.

This clonotype has ten or more counts. The V call is TRBV20-1, the J call TRBJ2-7; TRBD2 matches at 14 bases. The CDR3 is 14 residues long. J lost 6 bases, V lost 3 bases, and 4 bases had no gene match. Germline V lookup: CDR1 DFQATT, CDR2 SNEGSKA (reference sequence). CDR3 protein: CSASPGLAGVEQYF. CDR3 in DNA: TGCAGTGCTAGCCCGGGACTAGCGGGAGTCGAGCAGTACTTC.

In its sample, this clonotype was seen many times. J is TRBJ2-5 and V is TRBV28; D is unresolved. The germline gives CDR1 MDHEN, CDR2 SYDVKM. The CDR3 covers 16 residues. V dropped 1 base and J dropped 4 bases, with 16 bases sitting between them. The CDR3 spells CASSLLRYQRAETQYF. CDR3 DNA: TGTGCCAGCAGTTTATTGCGGTACCAACGGGCAGAGACCCAGTACTTC.

This clonotype was seen many times. This chain joins TRBV20-1 and TRBJ2-7; D is uncertain. V shed 3 bases and J shed 1 base, with 10 bases lying between them. CDR1 DFQATT and CDR2 SNEGSKA come from the germline V gene (reference sequence). The CDR3 runs to 13 residues. CDR3 coding DNA: TGCAGTGCTAGCGATATGGCTTCCTACGAGCAGTACTTC. Protein: CSASDMASYEQYF.

This clonotype appeared a few times. This sequence joins TRBV6-1 and TRBJ2-4; the D gene is possibly TRBD1 (7 bases). This CDR3 region has 11 residues. Germline V gene lookup returns CDR1 MNHNS and CDR2 SASEGT. The V gene lost 10 bases and the J gene lost 9 bases, with 13 bases spanning the gap. The CDR3: CATRQGGIQYF. The CDR3 DNA is TGTGCCACCAGACAGGGAGGCATTCAGTACTTC.

This clonotype was picked up many times. The chain links TRBV30 to TRBJ2-1, with D possibly TRBD2 on 6 matching bases. Germline CDR1 is GTSNPN and CDR2 is SVGIG (reference sequence). The V and J ends lost 1 base and 9 bases respectively, with 16 bases between them. The CDR3 length is 14 residues. Here the CDR3 reads CAWSADQEAGEQFF. CDR3 nucleotide sequence: TGTGCCTGGAGTGCCGATCAGGAAGCGGGTGAGCAGTTCTTC.

With respect to this clonotype: A read error is possible here, since a much larger clone lies one base away. V is TRBV11-3 and J is TRBJ2-7; 10 positions match TRBD1. CDR3 length: 15 amino acids. Germline lookup yields CDR1 SGHNT and CDR2 YENEEA. With 5 bases clipped from V and 6 bases from J, the junction kept 10 bases outside the gene matches. The CDR3 loop reads CASSKRTGGVGEQYF. CDR3 nucleotide sequence: TGTGCCAGCAGCAAAAGGACAGGGGGTGTCGGCGAGCAGTACTTC.

This clonotype was detected many times. The CDR3 here is CASSRGRTNTGELFF. The CDR3 coding sequence is TGTGCCAGCAGTCGGGGCAGGACGAACACCGGGGAGCTGTTTTTT. This chain connects TRBV12-3 or TRBV12-4 to TRBJ2-2; the D call may be TRBD1 or TRBD2 (5 bases each). The germline V and J ends were trimmed by 5 bases and 0 bases, with 10 bases remaining between them. The CDR3 is 15 amino acids.

In nucleotides, the CDR3 is TGTGCCAGCAGCTCTAACCCAAGCGGGAGGACAGATACGCAGTATTTT. It is translated as CASSSNPSGRTDTQYF. This chain links TRBV5-5 with TRBJ2-3; TRBD2 matches 9 bases. This CDR3 has 16 residues. With 3 bases clipped from V and 3 bases from J, the junction kept 8 bases outside the gene matches. Germline loops: CDR1 SGHKS, CDR2 YYEKEE (reference sequence). The variable domain in full, completed from reference TRBV5-5 and TRBJ2-3, reads DAGVTQSPTHLIKTRGQQVTLRCSPISGHKSVSWYQQVLGQGPQFIFQYYEKEERGRGNFPDRFSARQFPNYSSELNVNALLLGDSALYLCASSSNPSGRTDTQYFGPGTRLTVL.

This clonotype has just a few counts. The J gene is TRBJ2-7, the V gene TRBV6-1, with D maybe TRBD2 (6 bases). CDR3 size: 13 residues. Germline values: CDR1 MNHNS, CDR2 SASEGT. Deletions cut 6 bases from V and 6 bases from J, with 15 bases between. In nucleotides, the CDR3 is TGTGCCAGCAGAAGGGACTTAGTCAGCGAGCAGTACTTC. Translation: CASRRDLVSEQYF.

This clonotype was seen ten or more times. The chain links TRBV2 to TRBJ2-7, with a possible D match to TRBD1 (6 bases). CDR1 is SNHLY and CDR2 is FYNNEI in the germline V gene. The CDR3 length is 13 residues. V was cut by 7 bases and J by 6 bases, with 16 bases left in between. DNA for the CDR3: TGTGCCAGCAATGAGGGACACCTGTCCGAGCAGTACTTC. Translating it yields CASNEGHLSEQYF.

There are many counts of this clonotype. The rearrangement joins TRBV28 to TRBJ2-1, with 11 bases lining up with TRBD2. From germline, CDR1 is MDHEN and CDR2 SYDVKM. CDR3 length: 17 residues. V gave up 2 bases and J gave up 6 bases; unmatched junction bases: 9. The CDR3 sequence: CASSLSLGLAAPNEQFF. For the CDR3, the DNA is TGTGCCAGCAGTTTAAGTTTGGGACTAGCGGCCCCCAATGAGCAGTTCTTC.

A word on this clonotype: A read error may explain this, as a much larger clone is one base away. The V call is TRBV7-2, the J call TRBJ2-5, with TRBD2 matching 7 bases. Losses at the gene ends were 3 bases for V and 4 bases for J; bases not matched to a gene: 8. CDR3 length: 15 residues. Germline V gene sequence: CDR1 SGHTA, CDR2 FQGNSA. In nucleotides, the CDR3 is TGTGCCAGCAGCTTGGCGGGAGCTACTGGAGAGACCCAGTACTTC. It is translated as CASSLAGATGETQYF.

Ten or more counts support this clonotype. The genes are TRBV28 and TRBJ2-7; 9 bases map to TRBD2. V was clipped by 3 bases and J by 7 bases; unmatched bases: 10. This CDR3 spans 15 amino acids. Germline V CDR1 and CDR2: MDHEN, SYDVKM. CDR3 sequence reads: CASSFGGREVWEQYF. CDR3 nucleotides: TGTGCCAGCAGTTTTGGCGGGAGGGAGGTATGGGAGCAGTACTTC.

This clonotype was seen ten or more times. The rearrangement uses TRBV7-2 and TRBJ2-1; D remains ambiguous. V was clipped by 0 bases and J by 5 bases, with 5 bases between them. CDR3 size: 13 residues. The germline V gene has CDR1 SGHTA and CDR2 FQGNSA. The CDR3 here is CASSLARNNEQFF. In DNA, the CDR3 is TGTGCCAGCAGCTTAGCCAGGAACAATGAGCAGTTCTTC.

This clonotype was seen many times. The genes are TRBV2 and TRBJ2-1; 7 nucleotides line up with TRBD2. Unmatched junction bases numbered 10, after V lost 6 bases and J lost 11 bases. CDR1 is SNHLY and CDR2 is FYNNEI in the germline V gene. This CDR3 contains 13 residues. Here the CDR3 reads CASSGSGREKQFF. The CDR3 DNA follows: TGTGCCAGCAGCGGTAGCGGGCGAGAGAAGCAGTTCTTC.

Many counts were recorded for this clonotype. The gene calls are TRBV5-1 and TRBJ1-1; D uncertain. CDR3 length: 15 amino acids. The germline V and J ends were trimmed by 0 bases and 1 base, with 10 bases remaining between them. Germline lookup yields CDR1 SGHRS and CDR2 YFSETQ. CDR3 DNA sequence: TGCGCCAGCAGCTTGGACGACGGAAGGAACACTGAAGCTTTCTTT. This gives the protein CASSLDDGRNTEAFF.

The chain uses TRBV7-2 and TRBJ2-2; D possibly matches TRBD1 or TRBD2 (5 bases each). This CDR3 has 14 amino acids. V was trimmed by 6 bases and J by 8 bases, leaving 16 bases between them. Germline V CDR1 and CDR2: SGHTA, FQGNSA. The CDR3 reads CASRVRGRPGELFF. In DNA form, the CDR3 reads TGTGCCAGCAGAGTCCGGGGCCGACCTGGGGAGCTGTTTTTT.